The 28 T cell receptor beta chains below come from one sample, sequenced in a study of CD8 T cell repertoires and HIV-1 epitope variants. No antigens are known for them. The data were produced by immunoSEQ multiplex PCR, yet TCRdb's version contains in-frame clones alone and is incomplete. This table has 5,000 to 6,500 clones, 65% to 75% appearing once. The sequenced sample consisted of cultured CD8+ T cells derived from PBMCs. The source is a male donor with HIV.

This clone has just a few counts. V is TRBV28 and J is TRBJ1-2; D uncertain. This CDR3 spans 13 amino acids. The V end was cut by 3 bases, the J end by 2 bases, with 7 bases between. Per germline, CDR1 MDHEN and CDR2 SYDVKM. CDR3 DNA sequence: TGTGCCAGCAGTTTTAGCACGAACTATGGCTACACCTTC. Amino acid sequence: CASSFSTNYGYTF.

The chain carries TRBV5-4 and TRBJ1-2; 9 bases fit TRBD1. Unmatched junction bases numbered 2, after V lost 2 bases and J lost 6 bases. The CDR3 consists of 13 residues. CDR1 is SGHNT, CDR2 YYREEE, per germline (reference sequence). The CDR3 here is CASSFRTGDGYTF. CDR3 DNA sequence: TGTGCCAGCAGCTTTAGGACAGGGGATGGCTACACCTTC. The variable domain in full, completed from reference TRBV5-4 and TRBJ1-2, reads ETGVTQSPTHLIKTRGQQVTLRCSSQSGHNTVSWYQQALGQGPQFIFQYYREEENGRGNFPPRFSGLQFPNYSSELNVNALELDDSALYLCASSFRTGDGYTFGSGTRLTVV.

The chain joins TRBV29-1 to TRBJ1-5; the D gene is possibly TRBD1 (5 bases). Trimming shortened V by 5 bases and J by 0 bases, and 11 bases separated the two germline ends. The CDR3 has 14 amino acids. CDR1 SQVTM and CDR2 ANQGSEA come from the germline V gene. The CDR3 nucleotides are TGCAGCGTTTTAACAGGAGATAGCAATCAGCCCCAGCATTTT. Translated: CSVLTGDSNQPQHF.

This sequence joins TRBV28 and TRBJ2-1; 10 bases map to TRBD1. The germline V gene has CDR1 MDHEN and CDR2 SYDVKM. CDR3 length equals 14 residues. V gave up 3 bases and J gave up 10 bases; unmatched junction bases: 6. CDR3 sequence: CASSLTGGEYEQFF. The CDR3 DNA reads as TGTGCCAGCAGTTTGACAGGGGGCGAATACGAGCAGTTCTTC.

This chain uses TRBV6-1 with TRBJ2-7; 7 bases are a match to TRBD1. Germline CDR1 MNHNS, CDR2 SASEGT. Germline trimming cut 8 bases from V and 2 bases from J; bases unmatched to any gene: 3. The CDR3 is made up of 12 amino acids. The CDR3 protein is CASGTEAYEQYF. The CDR3, as DNA: TGTGCCAGCGGGACAGAAGCCTACGAGCAGTACTTC.

The chain is built from TRBV19 and TRBJ2-7, with TRBD2 matching 7 bases. V shed 4 bases and J 4 bases; nucleotides not matched to a gene: 10. Germline V gives CDR1 LNHDA, CDR2 SQIVND (reference sequence). The CDR3 sequence is 15 residues long. Written as DNA, the CDR3 is TGTGCCAGTAGTACACGACTAGCCGAGAGGTACGAGCAGTACTTC. Translating gives CASSTRLAERYEQYF. Combining the CDR3 with reference TRBV19 and TRBJ2-7 gives the whole variable domain DGGITQSPKYLFRKEGQNVTLSCEQNLNHDAMYWYRQDPGQGLRLIYYSQIVNDFQKGDIAEGYSVSREKKESFPLTVTSAQKNPTAFYLCASSTRLAERYEQYFGPGTRLTVT.

The genes are TRBV25-1 and TRBJ2-7; 7 bases are shared with TRBD2. The CDR3 extends over 14 amino acids. In germline, CDR1 is MGHDK, CDR2 SYGVNS. Trimming took 3 bases from V and 1 from J; bases not matched to a gene: 3. The CDR3 DNA is TGTGCCAGCAGTGACAGGGAGGGGTCCTACGAGCAGTACTTC. Translation gives CASSDREGSYEQYF.

The chain couples TRBV27 to TRBJ2-3; unclear D gene. The CDR3 has 13 residues. V shed 0 bases and J shed 3 bases, with 4 bases lying between them. Looked up from germline, CDR1 is MNHEY and CDR2 is SMNVEV (reference sequence). The chain's CDR3 is CASSLSGTDTQYF. CDR3 nucleotides: TGTGCCAGCAGTTTATCGGGAACAGATACGCAGTATTTT.

In the case of this clone: Sequence at one end of the junction differs from germline and may be a read error. The CDR3 nucleotides are TGTGCCAGCAGTCCCGAGGGGGGGAACGCTGAAGCTTTCTTT. This translates into CASSPEGGNAEAFF. V gene TRBV28 combines with J gene TRBJ1-1; perhaps TRBD1 as D (6 bases). This CDR3 has 14 amino acids. Germline V gene lookup returns CDR1 MDHEN and CDR2 SYDVKM.

The chain recombines TRBV5-6 with TRBJ1-1; no reliable D call. Germline CDR1 is SGHDT and CDR2 is YYEEEE. V was trimmed by 1 base and J by 4 bases, leaving 2 bases between them. The length of the CDR3 is 11 residues. The DNA for the CDR3 is TGTGCCAGCAGCTTGAGCACTGAAGCTTTCTTT. Amino acid sequence: CASSLSTEAFF. Variable domain in full (rest from reference TRBV5-6 and TRBJ1-1): DAGVTQSPTHLIKTRGQQVTLRCSPKSGHDTVSWYQQALGQGPQFIFQYYEEEERQRGNFPDRFSGHQFPNYSSELNVNALLLGDSALYLCASSLSTEAFFGQGTRLTVV.

This clone has just a few counts. CDR3 amino acids: CASSSGTGPEKLFF. In DNA, the CDR3 is TGCGCCAGCAGCTCCGGGACAGGGCCTGAAAAACTGTTTTTT. This chain uses TRBV5-1 with TRBJ1-4; 9 bases match TRBD1. J lost 7 bases, V lost 3 bases, and 4 bases had no gene match. The CDR3 runs 14 residues. CDR1 is SGHRS, CDR2 YFSETQ, per germline.

The gene calls are TRBV4-3 and TRBJ2-7; no definite D call. CDR1 is LGHNA, CDR2 YSLEER, per germline. There are 8 residues in the CDR3. The CDR3 sequence is CASSQESV. CDR3 bases: TGCGCCAGCAGCCAAGAGTCGGTC.

The rearrangement joins TRBV27 to TRBJ2-2; 10 bases match TRBD2. Germline V gives CDR1 MNHEY, CDR2 SMNVEV (reference sequence). The CDR3 covers 14 residues. The V segment lost 9 bases and the J segment 5 bases; nucleotides outside the gene matches: 6. The CDR3 coding sequence is TGTGCCAGTGAGCCTAGCGGGAGAACCGGGGAGCTGTTTTTT. Encoded protein: CASEPSGRTGELFF.

This clone is labeled as medium-sized. V is TRBV6-5 and J is TRBJ1-5; 8 bases match TRBD1. This CDR3 has 14 residues. From germline, CDR1 is MNHEY and CDR2 SVGAGI. The trim removed 6 bases at V and 7 bases at J, leaving 8 bases unmatched. The CDR3: CASRSGQGKQPQHF. In nucleotides, the CDR3 is TGTGCCAGCAGATCCGGACAGGGAAAACAGCCCCAGCATTTT.

CDR3 protein: CASSSILTGYSYNEQFF. The CDR3, as DNA: TGTGCCAGCAGTTCCATCCTGACAGGATACTCCTACAATGAGCAGTTCTTC. The chain couples TRBV27 to TRBJ2-1; D is possibly TRBD1 (6 bases). This CDR3 is 17 amino acids long. Trimming stripped 4 bases from V and 0 bases from J, with 16 bases between. Germline CDR1 is MNHEY and CDR2 is SMNVEV (reference sequence).

This clone was seen a few times. The J gene is TRBJ1-1, the V gene TRBV10-3; D is possibly TRBD1 (5 bases). Germline CDR1 is ENHRY and CDR2 is SYGVKD. Between the trimmed V and J ends, which lost 2 bases and 2 bases, there was a span of 12 bases. The CDR3 has 15 amino acids. This CDR3 is CAISEPTTANTEAFF. The CDR3 coding sequence is TGTGCCATCAGTGAGCCTACGACAGCCAACACTGAAGCTTTCTTT.

The chain recombines TRBV5-1 with TRBJ2-7; TRBD1 matches at 7 bases. The V gene end was trimmed by 1 base and the J gene end by 5 bases; junction bases not matched to a gene: 6. This CDR3 region has 14 residues. Germline-derived CDR1 and CDR2 are SGHRS and YFSETQ. This CDR3 reads CASSLYQGDHEQYF. The DNA of the CDR3 is TGCGCCAGCAGCTTGTACCAGGGGGACCACGAGCAGTACTTC.

This clone has a handful of counts. V usage is TRBV6-5 and J usage is TRBJ2-1, with 10 nucleotides matching TRBD2. The V and J ends lost 0 bases and 5 bases, in that order; junction bases with no gene match: 4. The germline gives CDR1 MNHEY, CDR2 SVGAGI. The CDR3 length is 16 residues. This chain's CDR3 is CASSYSPSGSHNEQFF. The DNA of the CDR3 is TGTGCCAGCAGTTACTCTCCTAGCGGGAGCCACAATGAGCAGTTCTTC.

V usage is TRBV2 and J usage is TRBJ2-7; tentative D call: TRBD2 (6 bases). CDR1 is SNHLY, CDR2 FYNNEI, per germline. Deletions cut 3 bases from V and 0 bases from J, with 9 bases between. The CDR3 runs to 14 residues. CDR3 coding DNA: TGTGCCAGCAGTGAGCGGGGATACTCCTACGAGCAGTACTTC. Translating gives CASSERGYSYEQYF.

The chain combines TRBV5-1 with TRBJ1-2; no definite D call. The CDR3 loop spans 12 amino acids. Germline loops: CDR1 SGHRS, CDR2 YFSETQ. Trimming cost V 0 bases and J 8 bases, with 8 bases left between them. Here the CDR3 DNA reads TGCGCCAGCAGCTTGGGGGGAGGAGGCTACACCTTC. As protein: CASSLGGGGYTF.

The chain has TRBV7-8 and TRBJ2-5; perhaps TRBD1 as D (5 bases). Germline V gene data show CDR1 as SGHVS and CDR2 as FQNEAQ. V shed 5 bases and J shed 1 base, with 11 bases lying between them. CDR3 length: 14 residues. This CDR3 reads CASSDGQPQETQYF. As DNA, the CDR3 is TGTGCCAGCAGCGACGGACAACCCCAAGAGACCCAGTACTTC. Drawing the rest from reference TRBV7-8 and TRBJ2-5, the complete variable domain is GAGVSQSPRYKVAKRGQDVALRCDPISGHVSLFWYQQALGQGPEFLTYFQNEAQLDKSGLPSDRFFAERPEGSVSTLKIQRTQQEDSAVYLCASSDGQPQETQYFGPGTRLLVL.

This chain links TRBV27 with TRBJ2-6; no firm D call. This CDR3 comprises 12 residues. CDR1 is MNHEY and CDR2 is SMNVEV in the germline V gene (reference sequence). V was trimmed by 6 bases and J by 1 base, leaving 1 base between them. CDR3 in amino acids: CASRSGANVLTF. Here the CDR3 DNA reads TGTGCCAGCAGGTCTGGGGCCAACGTCCTGACTTTC.

J is TRBJ2-3 and V is TRBV6-5; perhaps TRBD2 as D (6 bases). V lost 4 bases to trimming and J lost 4 bases, with 15 bases between them. Germline CDR1 and CDR2: MNHEY and SVGAGI. The CDR3 covers 15 residues. CDR3 coding DNA: TGTGCCAGCAGTTTCGGGAGTGAAGGGGCAGATACGCAGTATTTT. Its protein product is CASSFGSEGADTQYF.

The CDR3 sequence: CASSLVVEEGYTF. CDR3 sequence (DNA): TGTGCCAGCAGCTTGGTGGTGGAGGAGGGCTACACCTTC. The chain uses TRBV5-4 and TRBJ1-2, with unresolved D. The germline gives CDR1 SGHNT, CDR2 YYREEE (reference sequence). The V and J ends lost 0 bases and 8 bases respectively, with 11 bases between them. The CDR3 runs 13 residues.

This chain joins TRBV5-6 and TRBJ2-6; 15 bases match TRBD2. The CDR3 sequence is 19 residues long. Germline-derived CDR1 and CDR2 are SGHDT and YYEEEE. Trimming removed 2 bases from V and 2 bases from J; junction bases left unmatched: 5. CDR3 amino acids: CASSLTGTSGRTGANVLTF. As DNA, the CDR3 is TGTGCCAGCAGCTTAACCGGGACTAGCGGGAGGACTGGGGCCAACGTCCTGACTTTC.

V usage is TRBV5-1 and J usage is TRBJ2-6; 8 nucleotides agree with TRBD1. The CDR3 is made up of 17 amino acids. V dropped 0 bases and J dropped 2; count of bases not matched to a gene: 4. CDR1 is SGHRS and CDR2 is YFSETQ in the germline V gene. The CDR3 DNA reads TGCGCCAGCAGCTTGGCCAGGGGGCGGACTGGGGCCAACGTCCTGACTTTC. As protein: CASSLARGRTGANVLTF.

The chain links TRBV27 to TRBJ1-2; 7 bases agree with TRBD1. The V gene's germline CDR1 is MNHEY and CDR2 SMNVEV (reference sequence). The CDR3 contains 15 residues. The V gene end was trimmed by 0 bases and the J gene end by 6 bases; junction bases not matched to a gene: 7. The CDR3: CASSLSRSGGHGYTF. CDR3 coding DNA: TGTGCCAGCAGTTTATCGAGGTCAGGGGGGCATGGCTACACCTTC.

The V call is TRBV14, the J call TRBJ2-3; 7 positions agree with TRBD1. The CDR3 is made up of 16 amino acids. V was pared by 4 bases and J by 2 bases, with 9 bases of the junction left unmatched. Germline CDR1 and CDR2: SGHDN and FVKESK. CDR3: CASSPRDRGYTDTQYF. The DNA of the CDR3 is TGTGCCAGCAGCCCCCGGGACAGAGGCTACACAGATACGCAGTATTTT. The complete variable domain, with remaining parts taken from reference TRBV14 and TRBJ2-3, reads EAGVTQFPSHSVIEKGQTVTLRCDPISGHDNLYWYRRVMGKEIKFLLHFVKESKQDESGMPNNRFLAERTGGTYSTLKVQPAELEDSGVYFCASSPRDRGYTDTQYFGPGTRLTVL.